This passage covers 9 T cell receptor beta chains from one sample sequenced in a study of blood T cell repertoires in COVID-19. Clones were read by immunoSEQ multiplex PCR, and TCRdb kept only the in-frame ones, dropping some. In the table there are about 150,000 clones, 75% to 90% of which are singletons. Sequencing used peripheral blood. These receptors were collected from a man at least 80 years old with acute or convalescent COVID-19.

The chain employs TRBV12-3 or TRBV12-4 and TRBJ2-7; weak D call: TRBD1 (5 bases). The length of the CDR3 is 12 residues. The V end lost 6 bases, the J end lost 8 bases, and 14 bases lay between the germline ends. The CDR3 DNA sequence: TGTGCCAGCAGATCGGACATTCACCAGCAGTACTTC. It codes for CASRSDIHQQYF.

This clone is deemed medium-sized. The V gene is TRBV6-4, the J gene TRBJ2-1; D may be TRBD1 (6 bases). V was pared by 2 bases and J by 5 bases, with 7 bases between. The germline gives CDR1 MRHNA, CDR2 SNTAGT. The CDR3 has 13 residues. The CDR3 sequence is CASSDGQHNEQFF. The CDR3 DNA sequence: TGTGCCAGCAGTGACGGACAGCACAATGAGCAGTTCTTC.

The chain recombines TRBV30 with TRBJ1-6; perhaps TRBD1 as D (6 bases). The V gene's germline CDR1 is GTSNPN and CDR2 SVGIG (reference sequence). The CDR3 spans 19 residues. Trimming removed 5 bases from V and 5 bases from J, with 28 bases in between. The CDR3 region has the DNA TGTGCCTGGGCCCGGTGGGCAGGGACACCGGGTTCCAATAATTCACCCCTCCACTTT. It is translated as CAWARWAGTPGSNNSPLHF.

CDR3 protein: CASSQEGITAFF. The CDR3 bases are TGTGCCAGCAGTCAAGAGGGCATTACGGCTTTCTTT. The gene calls are TRBV28 and TRBJ1-1; no clear D. CDR1 is MDHEN and CDR2 is SYDVKM in the germline V gene. Trimming cost V 5 bases and J 11 bases, with 15 bases left between them. This CDR3 is built from 12 residues.

This chain links TRBV27 with TRBJ2-7, with 7 bases fitting TRBD1. With 3 bases clipped from V and 2 bases from J, the junction kept 4 bases outside the gene matches. Germline CDR1 reads MNHEY; CDR2 reads SMNVEV (reference sequence). CDR3 length: 14 amino acids. The CDR3 coding sequence is TGTGCCAGCAGTTTGAGGGGGCGGACCTACGAGCAGTACTTC. This translates into CASSLRGRTYEQYF.

The chain employs TRBV27 and TRBJ1-1; D not certain. This CDR3 has 17 residues. Trimming shortened V by 5 bases and J by 4 bases, and 23 bases separated the two germline ends. CDR1 and CDR2 (germline): MNHEY, SMNVEV (reference sequence). The CDR3 spells CASSPQPSYRSSTEAFF. The CDR3 coding sequence is TGTGCCAGCAGTCCCCAACCGAGCTATCGGTCCTCCACTGAAGCTTTCTTT.

The chain uses TRBV19 and TRBJ2-1; 15 nucleotides line up with TRBD2. V gave up 5 bases and J gave up 14 bases; unmatched junction bases: 4. Per germline, CDR1 LNHDA and CDR2 SQIVND (reference sequence). The CDR3 totals 13 residues. CDR3: CASSGTSGGREFF. In nucleotides, the CDR3 is TGTGCCAGTAGTGGGACTAGCGGGGGGCGGGAGTTCTTC. The complete variable domain, with remaining parts taken from reference TRBV19 and TRBJ2-1, reads DGGITQSPKYLFRKEGQNVTLSCEQNLNHDAMYWYRQDPGQGLRLIYYSQIVNDFQKGDIAEGYSVSREKKESFPLTVTSAQKNPTAFYLCASSGTSGGREFFGPGTRLTVL.

The chain recombines TRBV2 with TRBJ1-1, with 7 bases aligning to TRBD1. V lost 2 bases, J lost 3 bases, and 6 bases stayed unmatched. This CDR3 region has 15 residues. Germline V CDR1 and CDR2: SNHLY, FYNNEI. As DNA, the CDR3 is TGTGCCAGCAGTGAAATGGGACAGAGTTACACTGAAGCTTTCTTT. It is translated as CASSEMGQSYTEAFF.

This chain uses TRBV5-1 with TRBJ1-3; D is undetermined. The germline V gene encodes CDR1 SGHRS and CDR2 YFSETQ. There are 17 residues in the CDR3. The ends were cut back, 4 bases at V and 4 bases at J, with 21 bases in the middle. The CDR3 bases are TGCGCCAGCAGCCCCAATGGGCCGGGTTCGGGGGGAAACACCATATATTTT. Residues: CASSPNGPGSGGNTIYF. The full variable domain, with the rest looked up from reference TRBV5-1 and TRBJ1-3, is KAGVTQTPRYLIKTRGQQVTLSCSPISGHRSVSWYQQTPGQGLQFLFEYFSETQRNKGNFPGRFSGRQFSNSRSEMNVSTLELGDSALYLCASSPNGPGSGGNTIYFGEGSWLTVV.